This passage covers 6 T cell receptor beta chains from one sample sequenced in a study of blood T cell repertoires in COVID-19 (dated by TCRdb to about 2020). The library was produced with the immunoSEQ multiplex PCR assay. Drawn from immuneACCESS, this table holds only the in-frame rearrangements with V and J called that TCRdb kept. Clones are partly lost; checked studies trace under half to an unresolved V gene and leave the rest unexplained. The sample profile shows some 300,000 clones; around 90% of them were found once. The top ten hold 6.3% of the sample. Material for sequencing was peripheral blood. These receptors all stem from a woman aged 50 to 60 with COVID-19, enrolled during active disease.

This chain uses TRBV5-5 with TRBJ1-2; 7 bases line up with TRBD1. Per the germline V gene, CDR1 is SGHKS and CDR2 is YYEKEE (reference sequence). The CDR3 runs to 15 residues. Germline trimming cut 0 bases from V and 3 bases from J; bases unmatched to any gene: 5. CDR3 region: CASSLDPGQYYGYTF. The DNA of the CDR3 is TGTGCCAGCAGCTTGGATCCGGGACAGTACTATGGCTACACCTTC.

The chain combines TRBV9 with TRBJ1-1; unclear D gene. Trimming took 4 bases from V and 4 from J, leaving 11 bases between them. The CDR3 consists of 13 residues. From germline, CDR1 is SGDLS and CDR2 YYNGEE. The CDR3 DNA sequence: TGTGCCAGCAGCCTGGGTGGGCGCACTGAAGCTTTCTTT. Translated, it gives CASSLGGRTEAFF.

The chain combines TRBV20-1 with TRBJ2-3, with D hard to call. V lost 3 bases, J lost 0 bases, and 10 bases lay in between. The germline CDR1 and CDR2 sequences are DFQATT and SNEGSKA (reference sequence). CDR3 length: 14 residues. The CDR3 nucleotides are TGCAGTGCTAGTGTGCGCGGTAGCACAGATACGCAGTATTTT. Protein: CSASVRGSTDTQYF.

CDR3 DNA sequence: TGTGCCTGGAGTCGGGATGGGTATAGCAATCAGCCCCAGCATTTT. This gives the protein CAWSRDGYSNQPQHF. The V and J genes are TRBV30 and TRBJ1-5; D unclear. CDR3 length: 15 residues. Germline V gene sequence: CDR1 GTSNPN, CDR2 SVGIG (reference sequence). The V end was cut by 2 bases, the J end by 0 bases, with 11 bases between.

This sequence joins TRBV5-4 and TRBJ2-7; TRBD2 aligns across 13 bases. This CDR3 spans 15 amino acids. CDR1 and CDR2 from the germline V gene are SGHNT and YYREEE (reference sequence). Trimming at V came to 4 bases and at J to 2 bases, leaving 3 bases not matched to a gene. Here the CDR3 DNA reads TGTGCCAGCAGCATGGGACTAGCGGGACCCTACGAGCAGTACTTC. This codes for CASSMGLAGPYEQYF.

Written as DNA, the CDR3 is TGTGCCAGCAGCTTAGTCGAAAGTAGGCAGTTCTTC. It is translated as CASSLVESRQFF. This rearrangement joins TRBV7-8 to TRBJ2-1; no clear D gene. Looked up from germline, CDR1 is SGHVS and CDR2 is FQNEAQ. V was trimmed by 1 base and J by 12 bases, leaving 10 bases between them. The CDR3 spans 12 residues. The variable domain in full, with the rest retrieved from reference TRBV7-8 and TRBJ2-1, is GAGVSQSPRYKVAKRGQDVALRCDPISGHVSLFWYQQALGQGPEFLTYFQNEAQLDKSGLPSDRFFAERPEGSVSTLKIQRTQQEDSAVYLCASSLVESRQFFGPGTRLTVL.